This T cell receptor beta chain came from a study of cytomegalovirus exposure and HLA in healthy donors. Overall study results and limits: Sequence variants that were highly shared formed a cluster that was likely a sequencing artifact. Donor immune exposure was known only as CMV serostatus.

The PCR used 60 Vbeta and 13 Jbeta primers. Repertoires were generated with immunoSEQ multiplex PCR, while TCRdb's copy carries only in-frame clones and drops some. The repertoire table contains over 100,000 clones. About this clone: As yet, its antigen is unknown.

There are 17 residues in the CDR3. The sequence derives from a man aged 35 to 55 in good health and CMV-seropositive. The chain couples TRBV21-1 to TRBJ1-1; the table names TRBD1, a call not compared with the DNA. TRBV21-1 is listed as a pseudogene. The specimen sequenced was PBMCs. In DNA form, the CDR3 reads TGTGCCAGCAGCAAAGTAAGATGGGACAGGCCGAACACTGAAGCTTTCTTT. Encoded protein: CASSKVRWDRPNTEAFF.